The T cell receptor beta chain described here comes from a study of shared clonotypes between healthy human individuals. CD45RO-negative cells were positively selected for CCR7, leaving out terminally differentiated effector memory CD45RA+ cells. Assay used: immunoSEQ multiplex PCR; TCRdb lists only in-frame clones, some missing. Of about 2.1 million clones in the sample, about 92% were seen once. With respect to this clone: The sample carries other DNA sequences with the same CDR3.

The specimen sequenced was naive CD8+ T cells from PBMCs. The receptor's source is a man between 18 and 29 years old in good health. Some clones in this sample may be carry-over from other donors' samples.

The CDR3 DNA sequence: TGTGCCAGCAGTTTACGAAGGGGTCAGCCCCAGCATTTT. It specifies CASSLRRGQPQHF. The chain employs TRBV27 and TRBJ1-5; a possible D gene is TRBD1 (5 bases). The CDR3 totals 13 residues. Germline CDR1 MNHEY, CDR2 SMNVEV (reference sequence). The V end was cut by 2 bases, the J end by 6 bases, with 8 bases between.